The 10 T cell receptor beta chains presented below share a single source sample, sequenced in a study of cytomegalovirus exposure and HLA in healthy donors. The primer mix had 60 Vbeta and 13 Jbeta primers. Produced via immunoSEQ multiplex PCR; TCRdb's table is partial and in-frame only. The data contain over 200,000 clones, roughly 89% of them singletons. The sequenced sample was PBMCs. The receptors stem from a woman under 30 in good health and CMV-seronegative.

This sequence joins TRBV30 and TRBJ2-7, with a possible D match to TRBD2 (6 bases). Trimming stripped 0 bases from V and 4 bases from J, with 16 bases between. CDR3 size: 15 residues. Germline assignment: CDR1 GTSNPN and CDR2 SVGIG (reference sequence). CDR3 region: CAWSVPWAGTYEQYF. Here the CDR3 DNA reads TGTGCCTGGAGTGTACCGTGGGCGGGAACTTACGAGCAGTACTTC.

The CDR3 nucleotides read TGCGCCAGCAGCTTGGCTACGGGACAGGCAACCGGGGAGCTGTTTTTT. It codes for CASSLATGQATGELFF. The rearrangement uses TRBV5-1 and TRBJ2-2; 8 nucleotides agree with TRBD1. This CDR3 region has 16 residues. Germline CDR1 is SGHRS and CDR2 is YFSETQ. V lost 0 bases and J lost 5; bases outside the gene matches: 6.

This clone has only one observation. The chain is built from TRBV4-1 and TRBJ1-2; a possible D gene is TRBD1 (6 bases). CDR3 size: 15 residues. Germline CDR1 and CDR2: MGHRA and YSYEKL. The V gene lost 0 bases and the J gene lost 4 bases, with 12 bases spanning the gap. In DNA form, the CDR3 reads TGCGCCAGCAGCCAAGAGGCGACAGGAACCTATGGCTACACCTTC. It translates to CASSQEATGTYGYTF.

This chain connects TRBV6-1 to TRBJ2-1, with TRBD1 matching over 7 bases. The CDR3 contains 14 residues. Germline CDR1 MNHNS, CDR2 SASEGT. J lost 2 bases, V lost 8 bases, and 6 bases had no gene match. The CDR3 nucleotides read TGTGCCAGCGGTGGGGGACAGCCCTACAATGAGCAGTTCTTC. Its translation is CASGGGQPYNEQFF.

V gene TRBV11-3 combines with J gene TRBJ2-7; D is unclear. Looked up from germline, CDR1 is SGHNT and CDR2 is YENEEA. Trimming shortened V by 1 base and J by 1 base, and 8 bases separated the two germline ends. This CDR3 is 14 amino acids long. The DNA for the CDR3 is TGTGCCAGCAGCTTAGTCGACGGGTCCTACGAGCAGTACTTC. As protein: CASSLVDGSYEQYF.

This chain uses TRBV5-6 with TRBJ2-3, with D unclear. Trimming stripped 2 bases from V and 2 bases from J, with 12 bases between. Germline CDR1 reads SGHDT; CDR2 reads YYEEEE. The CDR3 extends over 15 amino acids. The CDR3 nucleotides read TGTGCCAGCAGCTTTGAGACTGCCATCACAGATACGCAGTATTTT. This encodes CASSFETAITDTQYF.

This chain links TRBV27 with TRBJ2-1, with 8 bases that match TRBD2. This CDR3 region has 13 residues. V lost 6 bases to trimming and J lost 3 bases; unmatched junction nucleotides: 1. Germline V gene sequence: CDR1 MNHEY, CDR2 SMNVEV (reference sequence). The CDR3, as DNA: TGTGCCAGCAGGCGGGGGGTCTACAATGAGCAGTTCTTC. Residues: CASRRGVYNEQFF.

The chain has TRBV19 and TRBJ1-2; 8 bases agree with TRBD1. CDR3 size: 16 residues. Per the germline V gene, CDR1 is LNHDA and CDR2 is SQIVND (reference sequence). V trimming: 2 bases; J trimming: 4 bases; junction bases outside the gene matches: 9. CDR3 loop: CASSIRTGPPLYGYTF. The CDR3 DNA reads TGTGCCAGTAGTATAAGGACAGGGCCGCCTCTCTATGGCTACACCTTC.

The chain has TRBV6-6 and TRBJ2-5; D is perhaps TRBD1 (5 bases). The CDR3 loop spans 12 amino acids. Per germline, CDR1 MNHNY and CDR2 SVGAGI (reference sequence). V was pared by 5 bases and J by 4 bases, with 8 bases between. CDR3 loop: CASSKTAETQYF. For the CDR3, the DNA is TGTGCCAGCAGTAAGACAGCAGAGACCCAGTACTTC.

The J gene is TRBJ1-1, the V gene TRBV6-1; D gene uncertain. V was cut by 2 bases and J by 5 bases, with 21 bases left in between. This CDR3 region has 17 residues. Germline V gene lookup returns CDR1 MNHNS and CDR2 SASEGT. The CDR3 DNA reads TGTGCCAGCAGTGAATCCTGGGTGGAGGGTTGGAGGACTGAAGCTTTCTTT. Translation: CASSESWVEGWRTEAFF.